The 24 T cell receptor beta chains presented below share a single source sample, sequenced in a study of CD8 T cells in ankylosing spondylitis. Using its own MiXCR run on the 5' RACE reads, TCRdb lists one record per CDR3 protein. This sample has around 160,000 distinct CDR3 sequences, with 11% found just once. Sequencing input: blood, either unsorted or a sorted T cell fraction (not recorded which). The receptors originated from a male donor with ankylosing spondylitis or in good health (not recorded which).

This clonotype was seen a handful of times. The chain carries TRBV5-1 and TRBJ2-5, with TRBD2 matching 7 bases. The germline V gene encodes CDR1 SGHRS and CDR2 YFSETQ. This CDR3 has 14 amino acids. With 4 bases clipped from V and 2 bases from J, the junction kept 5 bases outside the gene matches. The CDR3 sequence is CASSRSRGQETQYF. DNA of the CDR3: TGCGCCAGCAGCCGTTCGCGGGGGCAAGAGACCCAGTACTTC.

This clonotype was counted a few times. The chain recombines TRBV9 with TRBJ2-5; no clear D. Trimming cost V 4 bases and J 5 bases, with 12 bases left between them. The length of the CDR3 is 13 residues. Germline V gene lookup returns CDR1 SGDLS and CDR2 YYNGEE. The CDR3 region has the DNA TGTGCCAGCAGCCCCAGAAGGATGGAGACCCAGTACTTC. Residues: CASSPRRMETQYF.

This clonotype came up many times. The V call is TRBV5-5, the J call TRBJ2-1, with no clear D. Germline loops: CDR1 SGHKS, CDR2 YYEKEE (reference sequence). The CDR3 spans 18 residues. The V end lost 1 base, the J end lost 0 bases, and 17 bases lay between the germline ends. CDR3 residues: CASSLQVAQKSSYNEQFF. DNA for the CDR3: TGTGCCAGCAGCTTGCAAGTTGCCCAAAAGAGCTCCTACAATGAGCAGTTCTTC.

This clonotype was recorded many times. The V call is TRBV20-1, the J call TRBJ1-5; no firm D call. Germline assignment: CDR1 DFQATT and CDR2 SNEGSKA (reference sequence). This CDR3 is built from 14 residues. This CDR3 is CALQDTRTNQPQHF. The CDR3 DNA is TGCGCCTTGCAGGATACACGGACCAATCAGCCCCAGCATTTT.

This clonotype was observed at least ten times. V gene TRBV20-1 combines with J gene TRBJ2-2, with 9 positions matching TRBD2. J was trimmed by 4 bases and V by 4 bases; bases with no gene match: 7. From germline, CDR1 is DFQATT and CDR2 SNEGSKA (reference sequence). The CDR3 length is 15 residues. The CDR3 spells CSATSAGGSTGELFF. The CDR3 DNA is TGCAGTGCTACGTCAGCGGGGGGATCCACCGGGGAGCTGTTTTTT.

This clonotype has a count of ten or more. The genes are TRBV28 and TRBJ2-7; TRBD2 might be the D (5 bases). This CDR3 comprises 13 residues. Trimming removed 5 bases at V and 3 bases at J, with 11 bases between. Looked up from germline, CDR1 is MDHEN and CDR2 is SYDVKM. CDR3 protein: CASSRFDYYEQYF. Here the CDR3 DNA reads TGTGCCAGCAGTCGGTTCGACTACTACGAGCAGTACTTC.

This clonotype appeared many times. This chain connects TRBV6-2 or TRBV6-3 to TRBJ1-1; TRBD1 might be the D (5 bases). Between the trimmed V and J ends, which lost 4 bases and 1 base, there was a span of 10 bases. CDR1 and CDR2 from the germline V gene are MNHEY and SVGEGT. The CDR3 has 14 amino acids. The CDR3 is CASSWRQGNTEAFF. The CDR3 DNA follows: TGTGCCAGCAGTTGGCGGCAGGGGAACACTGAAGCTTTCTTT.

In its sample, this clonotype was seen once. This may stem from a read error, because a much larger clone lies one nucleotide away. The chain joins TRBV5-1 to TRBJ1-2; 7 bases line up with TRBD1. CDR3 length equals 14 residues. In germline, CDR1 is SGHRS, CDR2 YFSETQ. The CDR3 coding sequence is TGCGCCAGCAGCTTGGAGGGGGCCGTCTATGGCTGCACCTTC. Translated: CASSLEGAVYGCTF. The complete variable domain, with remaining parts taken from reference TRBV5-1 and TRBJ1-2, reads KAGVTQTPRYLIKTRGQQVTLSCSPISGHRSVSWYQQTPGQGLQFLFEYFSETQRNKGNFPGRFSGRQFSNSRSEMNVSTLELGDSALYLCASSLEGAVYGCTFGSGTRLTVV.

CDR3 coding DNA: TGCAGCGCCGCGTGGCAGGGGGCTGGCGAGCAGTACTTC. Translated, it gives CSAAWQGAGEQYF. The rearrangement joins TRBV29-1 to TRBJ2-7, with 8 bases aligning to TRBD1. Germline V gene data show CDR1 as SQVTM and CDR2 as ANQGSEA. There are 13 residues in the CDR3. V gave up 7 bases and J gave up 6 bases; unmatched junction bases: 11.

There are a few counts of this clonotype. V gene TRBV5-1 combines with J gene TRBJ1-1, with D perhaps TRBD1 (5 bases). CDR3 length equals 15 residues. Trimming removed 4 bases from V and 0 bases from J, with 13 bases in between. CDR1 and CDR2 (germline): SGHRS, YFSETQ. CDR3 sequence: CASSPHGGVNTEAFF. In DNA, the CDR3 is TGCGCCAGCAGCCCGCACGGGGGGGTGAACACTGAAGCTTTCTTT. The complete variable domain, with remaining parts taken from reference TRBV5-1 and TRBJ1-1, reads KAGVTQTPRYLIKTRGQQVTLSCSPISGHRSVSWYQQTPGQGLQFLFEYFSETQRNKGNFPGRFSGRQFSNSRSEMNVSTLELGDSALYLCASSPHGGVNTEAFFGQGTRLTVV.

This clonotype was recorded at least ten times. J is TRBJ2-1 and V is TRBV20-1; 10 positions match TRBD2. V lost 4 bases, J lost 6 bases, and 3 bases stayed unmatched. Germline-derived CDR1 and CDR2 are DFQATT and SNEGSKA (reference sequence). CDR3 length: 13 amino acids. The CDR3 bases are TGCAGTGCTAATTTAGCGGGAGGCAATGAGCAGTTCTTC. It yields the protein CSANLAGGNEQFF.

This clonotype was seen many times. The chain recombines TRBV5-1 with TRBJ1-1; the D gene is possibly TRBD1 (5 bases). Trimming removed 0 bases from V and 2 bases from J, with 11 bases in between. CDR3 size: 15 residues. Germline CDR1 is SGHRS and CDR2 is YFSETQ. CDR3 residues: CASSLGGGGNTEAFF. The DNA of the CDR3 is TGCGCCAGCAGCTTGGGCGGGGGAGGAAACACTGAAGCTTTCTTT.

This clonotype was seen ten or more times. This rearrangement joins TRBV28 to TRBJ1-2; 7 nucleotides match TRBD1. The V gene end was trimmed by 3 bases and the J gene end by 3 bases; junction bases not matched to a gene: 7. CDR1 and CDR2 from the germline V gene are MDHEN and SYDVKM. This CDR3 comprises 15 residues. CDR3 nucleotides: TGTGCCAGCAGTTTGCGGGGAGGGGGCGACTATGGCTACACCTTC. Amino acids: CASSLRGGGDYGYTF.

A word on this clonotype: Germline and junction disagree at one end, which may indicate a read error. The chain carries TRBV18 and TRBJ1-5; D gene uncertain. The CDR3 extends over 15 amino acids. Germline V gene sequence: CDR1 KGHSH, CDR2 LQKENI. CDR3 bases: TGTGCCAGCTCACCCGCAGAGGGAGGTATCAAGCCCAGCATTTTT. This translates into CASSPAEGGIKPSIF.

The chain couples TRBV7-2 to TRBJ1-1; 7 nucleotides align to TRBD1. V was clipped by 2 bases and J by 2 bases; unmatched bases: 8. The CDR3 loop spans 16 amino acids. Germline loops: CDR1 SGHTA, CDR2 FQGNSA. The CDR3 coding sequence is TGTGCCAGCAGCTTACACAGGGGAAATCACAACACTGAAGCTTTCTTT. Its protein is CASSLHRGNHNTEAFF.

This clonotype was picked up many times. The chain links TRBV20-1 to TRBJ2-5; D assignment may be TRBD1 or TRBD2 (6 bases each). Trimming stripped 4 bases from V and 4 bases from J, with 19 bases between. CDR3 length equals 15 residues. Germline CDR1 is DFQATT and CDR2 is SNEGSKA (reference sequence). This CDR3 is CSAISWGAGGETQYF. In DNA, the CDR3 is TGCAGTGCTATCTCTTGGGGGGCTGGGGGAGAGACCCAGTACTTC.

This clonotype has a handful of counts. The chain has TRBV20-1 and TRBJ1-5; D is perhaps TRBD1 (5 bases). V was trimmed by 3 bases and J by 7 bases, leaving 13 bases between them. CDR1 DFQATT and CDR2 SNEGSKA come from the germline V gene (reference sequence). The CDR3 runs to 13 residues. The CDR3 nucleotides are TGCAGTGCTAGGCAGGGAGTGGGGCAGCCCCAGCATTTT. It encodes CSARQGVGQPQHF.

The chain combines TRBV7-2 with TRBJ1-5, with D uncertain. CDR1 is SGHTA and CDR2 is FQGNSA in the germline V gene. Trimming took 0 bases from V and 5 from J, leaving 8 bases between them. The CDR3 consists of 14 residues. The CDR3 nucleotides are TGTGCCAGCAGCTTAGCCGCTACTGATCAGCCCCAGCATTTT. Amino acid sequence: CASSLAATDQPQHF.

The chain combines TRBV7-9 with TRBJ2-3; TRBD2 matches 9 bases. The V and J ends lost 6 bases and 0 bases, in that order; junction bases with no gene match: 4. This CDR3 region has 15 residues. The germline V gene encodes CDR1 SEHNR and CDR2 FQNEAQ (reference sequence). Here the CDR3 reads CASRRTSGSTDTQYF. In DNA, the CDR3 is TGTGCCAGCAGACGTACTAGCGGGAGCACAGATACGCAGTATTTT.

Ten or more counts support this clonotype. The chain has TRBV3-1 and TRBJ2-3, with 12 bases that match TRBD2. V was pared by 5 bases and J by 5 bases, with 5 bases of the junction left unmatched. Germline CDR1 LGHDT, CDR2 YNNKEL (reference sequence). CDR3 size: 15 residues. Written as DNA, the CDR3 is TGTGCCAGCAGCTTACTAGCGGGAGGAGGAGATACGCAGTATTTT. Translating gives CASSLLAGGGDTQYF.

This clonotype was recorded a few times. In DNA, the CDR3 is TGCGCCAGCTCGTTAGAAGATGAGCAGTTCTTC. Protein product: CASSLEDEQFF. This chain joins TRBV5-1 and TRBJ2-1; D unclear. CDR3 length: 11 residues. Trimming cost V 7 bases and J 8 bases, with 10 bases left between them. CDR1 is SGHRS, CDR2 YFSETQ, per germline.

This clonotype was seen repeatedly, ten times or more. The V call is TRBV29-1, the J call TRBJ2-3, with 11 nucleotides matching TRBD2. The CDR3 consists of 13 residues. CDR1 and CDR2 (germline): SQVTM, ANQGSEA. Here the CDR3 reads CTTGTSGSDTQYF. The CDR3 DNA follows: TGCACAACGGGGACTAGCGGTTCAGATACGCAGTATTTT.

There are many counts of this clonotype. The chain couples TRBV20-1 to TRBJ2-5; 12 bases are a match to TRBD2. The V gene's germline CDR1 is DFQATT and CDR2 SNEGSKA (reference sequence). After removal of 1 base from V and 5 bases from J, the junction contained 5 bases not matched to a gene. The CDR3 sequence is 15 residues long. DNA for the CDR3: TGCAGTGCTAGAGGGGACCTAGCGGGAGGGGAGACCCAGTACTTC. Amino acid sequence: CSARGDLAGGETQYF.

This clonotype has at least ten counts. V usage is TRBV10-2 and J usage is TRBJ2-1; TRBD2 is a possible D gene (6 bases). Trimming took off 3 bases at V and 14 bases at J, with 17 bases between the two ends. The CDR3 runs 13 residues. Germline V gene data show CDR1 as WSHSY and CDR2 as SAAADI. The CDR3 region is CASSEWARGLEFF. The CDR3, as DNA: TGCGCCAGCAGTGAATGGGCAAGGGGACTTGAGTTCTTC.